Shown below are 11 T cell receptor beta chains from a single sample sequenced in a study of blood T cell repertoires in COVID-19. Sequencing used immunoSEQ multiplex PCR; TCRdb keeps in-frame clones, though not all of them. The table has roughly 190,000 clones, roughly 80% seen once. Sequencing used peripheral blood. The receptors originated from a woman aged 40 to 50 with acute or convalescent COVID-19.

The CDR3 is CASSEMESLAAFF. The CDR3, as DNA: TGCGCCAGCAGTGAGATGGAGTCGCTTGCAGCTTTCTTT. V is TRBV10-2 and J is TRBJ1-1; D not resolved. V lost 2 bases, J lost 10 bases, and 14 bases lay in between. The germline V gene has CDR1 WSHSY and CDR2 SAAADI. This CDR3 comprises 13 residues.

The chain is built from TRBV27 and TRBJ1-2, with 11 positions matching TRBD1. Trimming cost V 2 bases and J 7 bases; bases outside gene matches: 3. Germline V gives CDR1 MNHEY, CDR2 SMNVEV (reference sequence). The CDR3 is 14 residues long. CDR3 loop: CASSLGQGAGGYTF. CDR3 in DNA: TGTGCCAGCAGTTTAGGACAGGGGGCGGGTGGCTACACCTTC.

This clone was seen only a few times. The rearrangement links TRBV30 to TRBJ2-1, with 9 positions matching TRBD2. The CDR3 totals 13 residues. Germline trimming cut 0 bases from V and 7 bases from J; bases unmatched to any gene: 1. The germline gives CDR1 GTSNPN, CDR2 SVGIG (reference sequence). CDR3 bases: TGTGCCTGGAGTGTCGGACTAGCGAATGAGCAGTTCTTC. This codes for CAWSVGLANEQFF.

For the CDR3, the DNA is TGTGCCAGCAGTCCCCCCGGCACCAGAGGCAGAGATACGCAGTATTTT. Amino acid sequence: CASSPPGTRGRDTQYF. This chain joins TRBV28 and TRBJ2-3; no clear D. The ends were cut back, 5 bases at V and 5 bases at J, with 20 bases in the middle. CDR1 is MDHEN, CDR2 SYDVKM, per germline. CDR3 length: 16 amino acids. The whole variable domain, remainder taken from reference TRBV28 and TRBJ2-3, is DVKVTQSSRYLVKRTGEKVFLECVQDMDHENMFWYRQDPGLGLRLIYFSYDVKMKEKGDIPEGYSVSREKKERFSLILESASTNQTSMYLCASSPPGTRGRDTQYFGPGTRLTVL.

The chain employs TRBV27 and TRBJ2-7; TRBD1 agrees at 7 bases. Trimming took 0 bases from V and 1 from J; bases not matched to a gene: 0. The CDR3 is 14 residues long. CDR1 MNHEY and CDR2 SMNVEV come from the germline V gene (reference sequence). The CDR3 nucleotides read TGTGCCAGCAGTTTATCCAGGGGGTCCTACGAGCAGTACTTC. This translates into CASSLSRGSYEQYF.

This clone was seen just once. V is TRBV6-5 and J is TRBJ2-3; D gene ambiguous. The CDR3 spans 12 residues. The germline CDR1 and CDR2 sequences are MNHEY and SVGAGI. The V end lost 4 bases, the J end lost 10 bases, and 12 bases lay between the germline ends. The CDR3 loop reads CASSSHPKSQYF. In DNA form, the CDR3 reads TGTGCCAGCAGTTCACACCCGAAGTCGCAGTATTTT.

The J gene is TRBJ1-2, the V gene TRBV11-2; D remains ambiguous. The CDR3 covers 13 residues. CDR1 SGHAT and CDR2 FQNNGV come from the germline V gene. Trimming took off 0 bases at V and 6 bases at J, with 8 bases between the two ends. CDR3 in amino acids: CASSLDPGHGYTF. The CDR3 coding sequence is TGTGCCAGCAGCTTAGACCCAGGCCATGGCTACACCTTC.

The CDR3 here is CSAATGSSTDTQYF. The CDR3 DNA sequence: TGCAGCGCTGCGACAGGGTCAAGCACAGATACGCAGTATTTT. The gene calls are TRBV29-1 and TRBJ2-3; TRBD1 aligns across 7 bases. V trimming: 7 bases; J trimming: 0 bases; junction bases outside the gene matches: 7. Germline loops: CDR1 SQVTM, CDR2 ANQGSEA. CDR3 length equals 14 residues.

The chain joins TRBV11-2 to TRBJ2-1, with D possibly being TRBD1 (6 bases). The CDR3 consists of 15 residues. The V and J ends lost 5 bases and 1 base respectively, with 12 bases between them. Germline CDR1 is SGHAT and CDR2 is FQNNGV. The CDR3: CASSKAGVSYNEQFF. CDR3 nucleotide sequence: TGTGCCAGCAGCAAAGCAGGGGTTTCCTACAATGAGCAGTTCTTC.

CDR3: CAWSRDSNEKLFF. CDR3 DNA: TGTGCCTGGAGCCGGGACAGTAATGAAAAACTGTTTTTT. The V and J genes are TRBV30 and TRBJ1-4; 7 bases agree with TRBD1. Germline lookup yields CDR1 GTSNPN and CDR2 SVGIG (reference sequence). The V and J ends lost 3 bases and 4 bases, in that order; junction bases with no gene match: 2. This CDR3 has 13 residues.

The genes are TRBV5-1 and TRBJ2-7, with D tentatively TRBD1 (8 bases). The ends were cut back, 4 bases at V and 6 bases at J, with 17 bases in the middle. CDR3 length equals 14 residues. The germline V gene encodes CDR1 SGHRS and CDR2 YFSETQ. As DNA, the CDR3 is TGCGCCAGCAGCGGTACAGGGGGGGCGGGCGAGCAGTACTTC. As protein: CASSGTGGAGEQYF.